This T cell receptor (beta chain) originates from a study of blood T cell repertoires in COVID-19. Study information: There were acute and convalescent COVID-19 samples, and they came from the United States, Italy and Spain. The analysed material was cDNA or gDNA that came from T cells, B-cell-depleted T cells, or PBMCs.

This CDR3 contains 14 residues. Looked up from germline, CDR1 is MGHDK and CDR2 is SYGVNS. Trimming cost V 8 bases and J 2 bases; bases outside gene matches: 4. Recruits, aged about 18 to 95 years, lived in around 24 US areas. Cohort allocation depended upon clinical history that participants reported. This table comes from immunoSEQ multiplex PCR, and its TCRdb copy is limited to in-frame clones, with some not included. The sample has 150,000 or so clones, around 80% seen once; the top ten hold 3.5% to 4%. The chain uses TRBV25-1 and TRBJ2-7, with 12 bases aligning to TRBD1. Material: PBMCs or T cells enriched from blood (not recorded which). The clonotype originates from a woman aged 50 to 60 in a cohort exposed to, infected with or recovered from COVID-19 (not recorded which). The CDR3 protein is CASRGTGGTYEQYF. In nucleotides, the CDR3 is TGTGCCAGCCGAGGGACAGGGGGCACCTACGAGCAGTACTTC.